This T cell receptor (beta chain) emerged from a study of tissue T cells after allogeneic stem cell transplantation. The CDR3 is 15 residues long. Germline loops: CDR1 KGHPV, CDR2 FQNQEV (reference sequence). Trimming cost V 2 bases and J 3 bases; bases outside gene matches: 2. Assay: immunoSEQ multiplex PCR; the TCRdb copy retains only in-frame clones and omits some. The sample lists around 7,700 clones, roughly a third occurring once. Time point defined: mouse harvest day 14 after allogeneic transplant. Mouse grafts combined 10^7 T-cell-depleted bone marrow cells with 10^6 splenic CD5+ T cells. This mouse GVHD model was MHC-mismatched B6 to BALB/c, profiled day 7 or 14. In its sample, this clone ranks as medium-sized. Antigen specificity is unknown. Gene names follow the mouse nomenclature. The CDR3 is cut off 1 residue early in the read; its end comes from the germline J gene. Points from the study as a whole: Only a limited share of tissue TCRs appeared in blood or spleen. This small cohort was clinically heterogeneous, and sampling depth was a limitation. Some tissue clones might be persisting host cells; their alloreactivity or antigen specificity was not determined.

The receptor's source is a female BALB/c mouse given C57BL/6 T cells with graft-versus-host disease after an allogeneic hematopoietic cell transplant. Specimen: skin. The V gene is TRBV26, the J gene TRBJ2-1; TRBD2 aligns across 9 bases. CDR3 in amino acids: CASSLGTGFYAEQFF. The CDR3 DNA, read in part, is TGTGCCAGCAGTCTGGGGACTGGGTTCTATGCTGAGCAGTTC.